This T cell receptor (beta chain) originates from a study of T cells after yellow fever vaccination. In regard to this clonotype: The germline gene is not matched at one end of the junction; a read error may be the cause.

Germline V lookup: CDR1 MDHEN, CDR2 SYDVKM. The CDR3 length is 15 residues. Using its own MiXCR run on the 5' RACE reads, TCRdb lists one record per CDR3 protein. Among some 16,000 distinct CDR3 sequences, just over 4% were seen once, and the ten largest hold 0.4%. The sequence came from a man under 40 who received the YFV17D yellow fever vaccine. The source was PBMCs, either bulk or a sorted T-cell subset (CD4+, CD8+, memory, or dextramer-sorted; not recorded which), collected 15 days after the yellow fever booster vaccination. The rearrangement links TRBV28 to TRBJ2-6; D gene uncertain. Here the CDR3 reads CASSGRNSVANVLTF. The CDR3 DNA reads TGTGCCAGCAGCGGACGGAACTCTGTGGCCAACGTCCTGACTTTC.